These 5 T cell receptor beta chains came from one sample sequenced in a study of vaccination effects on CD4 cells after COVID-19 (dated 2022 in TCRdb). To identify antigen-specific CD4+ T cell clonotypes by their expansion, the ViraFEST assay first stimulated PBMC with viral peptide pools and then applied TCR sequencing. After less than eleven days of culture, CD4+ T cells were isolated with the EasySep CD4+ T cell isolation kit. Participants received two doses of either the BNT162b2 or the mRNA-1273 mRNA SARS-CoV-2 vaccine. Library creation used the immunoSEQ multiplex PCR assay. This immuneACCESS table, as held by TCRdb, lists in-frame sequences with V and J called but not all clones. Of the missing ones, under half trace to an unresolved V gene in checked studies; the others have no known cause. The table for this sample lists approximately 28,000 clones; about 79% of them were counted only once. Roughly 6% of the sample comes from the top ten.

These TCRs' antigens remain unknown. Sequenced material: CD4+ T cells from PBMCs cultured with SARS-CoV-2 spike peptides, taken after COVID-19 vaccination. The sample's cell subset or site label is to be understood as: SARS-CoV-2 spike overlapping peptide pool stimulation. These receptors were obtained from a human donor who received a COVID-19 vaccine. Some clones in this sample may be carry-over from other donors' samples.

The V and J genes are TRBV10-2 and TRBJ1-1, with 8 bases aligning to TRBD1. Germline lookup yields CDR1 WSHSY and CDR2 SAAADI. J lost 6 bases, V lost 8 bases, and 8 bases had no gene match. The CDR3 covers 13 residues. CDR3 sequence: CASQDRDGSEAFF. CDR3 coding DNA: TGCGCCAGCCAGGACAGGGACGGGTCTGAAGCTTTCTTT.

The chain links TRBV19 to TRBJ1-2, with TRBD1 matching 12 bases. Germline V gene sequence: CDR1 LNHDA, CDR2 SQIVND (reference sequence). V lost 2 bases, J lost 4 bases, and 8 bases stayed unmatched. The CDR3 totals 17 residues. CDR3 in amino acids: CASSISPGQGAVYGYTF. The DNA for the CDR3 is TGTGCCAGTAGTATATCCCCGGGACAGGGGGCTGTCTATGGCTACACCTTC.

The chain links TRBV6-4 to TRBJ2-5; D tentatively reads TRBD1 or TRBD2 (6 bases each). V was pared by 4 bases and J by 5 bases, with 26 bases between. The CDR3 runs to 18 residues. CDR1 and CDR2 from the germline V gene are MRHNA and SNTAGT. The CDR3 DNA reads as TGTGCCAGCAGTGGATTGGGTCCAGGGGCTGGGGGGTTGGAGACCCAGTACTTC. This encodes CASSGLGPGAGGLETQYF.

The CDR3 DNA follows: TGTGCCAGCAGGGGGACAGGAGGATTCTACGAGCAGTACGTC. Amino acids: CASRGTGGFYEQYV. The chain joins TRBV2 to TRBJ2-7; 8 bases line up with TRBD1. J gave up 3 bases and V 6 bases, and 7 bases lay outside the gene matches. CDR1 and CDR2 (germline): SNHLY, FYNNEI. The CDR3 covers 14 residues.

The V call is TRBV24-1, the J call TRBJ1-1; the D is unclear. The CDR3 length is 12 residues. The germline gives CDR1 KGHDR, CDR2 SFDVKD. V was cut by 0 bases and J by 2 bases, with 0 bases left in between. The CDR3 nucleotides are TGTGCCACCAGTGATTTGAACACTGAAGCTTTCTTT. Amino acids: CATSDLNTEAFF.